The sequence of this T cell receptor (beta chain) was determined in a study of blood T cell repertoires in COVID-19. Libraries were prepared by immunoSEQ multiplex PCR; TCRdb keeps only in-frame clonotypes and omits some of them. Here the sample spans a few hundred thousand clones, approximately 92% being singletons. V lost 3 bases, J lost 1 base, and 7 bases lay in between. CDR3 length equals 13 residues. Germline V lookup: CDR1 SGHVS, CDR2 FNYEAQ. This clone has a handful of counts. The sequenced sample consisted of PBMCs or T cells enriched from blood (not recorded which). V gene TRBV7-6 combines with J gene TRBJ2-7, with D perhaps TRBD1 (5 bases). The clonotype was recovered from a man between 18 and 35 years old who had recovered from COVID-19. The CDR3: CASSFQGSYEQYF. Here the CDR3 DNA reads TGTGCCAGCAGCTTTCAGGGATCCTACGAGCAGTACTTC.